The rows below give T cell receptor beta chains drawn from one sample of a study of breast tumors, draining lymph nodes, adjacent tissues. A single record per CDR3 protein comes from TCRdb applying MiXCR to the multiplex PCR reads. The sample contains 85,000 to 120,000 distinct CDR3 sequences, about 29% of which appear only once. Sequencing input: axillary lymph node tissue. The source is a female donor with breast cancer. Some clones in this sample may be carry-over from other donors' samples. Each CDR3 is given with its conserved first and last residue. Fields, in order: V gene, J gene, D gene, CDR3 protein. A D gene is named only where the DNA matches it firmly.

v_call: TRBV20-1; j_call: TRBJ1-3; d_call: NA; cdr3_aa: CSARGQISGNTIYF
v_call: TRBV6-2/TRBV6-3; j_call: TRBJ2-2; d_call: NA; cdr3_aa: CASSRGVQNTGGLFF
v_call: TRBV7-9; j_call: TRBJ2-2; d_call: NA; cdr3_aa: CASSLLDRGELFF
v_call: TRBV4-3; j_call: TRBJ2-2; d_call: TRBD1; cdr3_aa: CASSQERGQGSGELFF
v_call: TRBV5-4; j_call: TRBJ2-5; d_call: TRBD2; cdr3_aa: CASSPGLAGGETQYF
v_call: TRBV18; j_call: TRBJ1-5; d_call: NA; cdr3_aa: CASSSGGNQPQHF
v_call: TRBV6-5; j_call: TRBJ1-2; d_call: TRBD1; cdr3_aa: CASSYSRTGTHGYTF
v_call: TRBV11-2; j_call: TRBJ2-7; d_call: TRBD1; cdr3_aa: CASTDATGGNYEQYF
v_call: TRBV6-6; j_call: TRBJ1-3; d_call: NA; cdr3_aa: CASSFWEAGNTIYF
v_call: TRBV4-1; j_call: TRBJ2-7; d_call: NA; cdr3_aa: CASSQAPGSYDEQYF
v_call: TRBV6-5; j_call: TRBJ1-3; d_call: NA; cdr3_aa: CASSYDGGSGNTIYF
v_call: TRBV2; j_call: TRBJ1-5; d_call: NA; cdr3_aa: CASSWTSGGAQPQHF
v_call: TRBV12-5; j_call: TRBJ2-3; d_call: TRBD1; cdr3_aa: CASGLKTQGRSTDTQYF
v_call: TRBV5-1; j_call: TRBJ2-3; d_call: TRBD2; cdr3_aa: CASSSPRRLAGGPEPQYF
v_call: TRBV12-3/TRBV12-4; j_call: TRBJ1-5; d_call: TRBD1; cdr3_aa: CASSAYRGDNQPQHF
v_call: TRBV4-1; j_call: TRBJ2-3; d_call: TRBD2; cdr3_aa: CASSRARSGGSTDTQYF
v_call: TRBV4-3; j_call: TRBJ2-1; d_call: TRBD1; cdr3_aa: CASSHLGGVEQFF
v_call: TRBV7-9; j_call: TRBJ2-2; d_call: TRBD2; cdr3_aa: CASSSTSGDTGELFF
v_call: TRBV7-3; j_call: TRBJ2-7; d_call: TRBD2; cdr3_aa: CASSPLAGAHTFSYEQYF
v_call: TRBV19; j_call: TRBJ2-6; d_call: NA; cdr3_aa: CASKGSGANVLTF
v_call: TRBV10-3; j_call: TRBJ2-2; d_call: NA; cdr3_aa: CAIRETSDLHTGELFF
v_call: TRBV4-2; j_call: TRBJ1-6; d_call: NA; cdr3_aa: CASSQHGGANSPLHF
v_call: TRBV7-2; j_call: TRBJ1-4; d_call: NA; cdr3_aa: CASSLGLTTNEKLFF
v_call: TRBV25-1; j_call: TRBJ1-2; d_call: NA; cdr3_aa: CASSDSGWRGYTF
v_call: TRBV15; j_call: TRBJ2-7; d_call: NA; cdr3_aa: CATSRDVGSSYEQYF
v_call: TRBV19; j_call: TRBJ2-2; d_call: NA; cdr3_aa: CASSLGSTRDNTGELFF
v_call: TRBV2; j_call: TRBJ2-5; d_call: TRBD2; cdr3_aa: CASSATSGGPETQYF
v_call: TRBV5-4; j_call: TRBJ2-1; d_call: TRBD2; cdr3_aa: CASSLGLAGAGFF
v_call: TRBV20-1; j_call: TRBJ1-1; d_call: NA; cdr3_aa: CSARGLLPVGTEAFF
v_call: TRBV7-3; j_call: TRBJ2-7; d_call: NA; cdr3_aa: CASSFGQGHEQYF
v_call: TRBV24-1; j_call: TRBJ2-3; d_call: NA; cdr3_aa: CATSDLAGDADTQYF
v_call: TRBV20-1; j_call: TRBJ2-7; d_call: NA; cdr3_aa: CSAGVDYEQSF
v_call: TRBV7-9; j_call: TRBJ2-5; d_call: NA; cdr3_aa: CASSLVLGSQETQYF
v_call: TRBV6-1; j_call: TRBJ2-7; d_call: NA; cdr3_aa: CASIHPGLLSYEQYF
v_call: TRBV2; j_call: TRBJ2-7; d_call: NA; cdr3_aa: CASGGQGPYEQYF
v_call: TRBV19; j_call: TRBJ1-1; d_call: NA; cdr3_aa: CASNNGGRTEAFF
v_call: TRBV7-2; j_call: TRBJ2-1; d_call: NA; cdr3_aa: CASSLGSQSYNEQFF
v_call: TRBV20-1; j_call: TRBJ1-2; d_call: TRBD1; cdr3_aa: CSAPTGGSNYSYTF
v_call: TRBV28; j_call: TRBJ2-7; d_call: NA; cdr3_aa: CASRPQGTYEQYF
v_call: TRBV6-1; j_call: TRBJ1-1; d_call: TRBD1; cdr3_aa: CASSGTGGRTEAFF
v_call: TRBV20-1; j_call: TRBJ2-7; d_call: TRBD2; cdr3_aa: CSALSASGGYEQYF
v_call: TRBV20-1; j_call: TRBJ2-1; d_call: TRBD2; cdr3_aa: CSASTSGSYNEQFF
v_call: TRBV12-3/TRBV12-4; j_call: TRBJ2-1; d_call: NA; cdr3_aa: CASSNPTVAGGLINEQFF
v_call: TRBV7-9; j_call: TRBJ1-4; d_call: NA; cdr3_aa: CANSLDGGNEKLFF
v_call: TRBV3-1; j_call: TRBJ2-5; d_call: TRBD2; cdr3_aa: CASSRAGAETQYF
v_call: TRBV12-3/TRBV12-4; j_call: TRBJ2-1; d_call: NA; cdr3_aa: CASSFERQAVYNEQFF
v_call: TRBV11-3; j_call: TRBJ2-1; d_call: NA; cdr3_aa: CASSLGGYTEQFF
v_call: TRBV18; j_call: TRBJ1-2; d_call: NA; cdr3_aa: CASSSSGPEYGYTF
v_call: TRBV10-1; j_call: TRBJ2-2; d_call: NA; cdr3_aa: CASSEVSRAYTGELFF
v_call: TRBV20-1; j_call: TRBJ2-2; d_call: NA; cdr3_aa: CSARLRTGELFF
v_call: TRBV7-6; j_call: TRBJ1-5; d_call: NA; cdr3_aa: CASSLGRGEQPQHF
v_call: TRBV7-9; j_call: TRBJ2-3; d_call: TRBD2; cdr3_aa: CASSEGLAGGVTDTQYF